This T cell receptor beta chain was profiled in a study of T cell responses to AZD1222 COVID-19 vaccine. Study background: The study pooled second doses at about 4 or about 12 weeks.

Data came from immunoSEQ multiplex PCR; TCRdb stores just in-frame clones and leaves some out. The sample has about 170,000 clones, approximately 95% seen once; the top ten hold approximately 4%. In germline, CDR1 is SGHAT, CDR2 FQNNGV. The CDR3 covers 14 residues. Trimming removed 6 bases from V and 3 bases from J, with 14 bases in between. Sequenced here: peripheral blood, sampled on day 0 of AZD1222 vaccination. The clonotype comes from an adult in good health. The rearrangement links TRBV11-2 to TRBJ1-2; the D gene is possibly TRBD1 (6 bases). In DNA, the CDR3 is TGTGCCAGCAGAAATCGGACAGCTGACTATGGCTACACCTTC. It translates to CASRNRTADYGYTF. The full variable domain, in which reference TRBV11-2 and TRBJ1-2 provide the parts outside the CDR3, is EAGVAQSPRYKIIEKRQSVAFWCNPISGHATLYWYQQILGQGPKLLIQFQNNGVVDDSQLPKDRFSAERLKGVDSTLKIQPAKLEDSAVYLCASRNRTADYGYTFGSGTRLTVV.